This TCR beta chain is from a study of blood T cells in healthy people across ages. V lost 5 bases, J lost 13 bases, and 7 bases stayed unmatched. The CDR3 has 11 amino acids. This clonotype was found a few times. Primers used in a second PCR of roughly 6 to 12 cycles were a sample-barcoded 5' primer and a J-beta primer mix. TCRdb used MiXCR to reprocess the 5' RACE reads, holding one entry per CDR3 protein. The table lists around 1,600,000 distinct CDR3 sequences, around 40% of them singletons, with approximately 4.1% in the top ten. V usage is TRBV12-3 or TRBV12-4 and J usage is TRBJ1-2, with 7 bases lining up with TRBD1. The TCR comes from a young woman in good health. The specimen sequenced was blood. The CDR3 spells CASSQTGSVTF. CDR3 coding DNA: TGTGCCAGCAGTCAGACAGGGTCGGTCACCTTC.